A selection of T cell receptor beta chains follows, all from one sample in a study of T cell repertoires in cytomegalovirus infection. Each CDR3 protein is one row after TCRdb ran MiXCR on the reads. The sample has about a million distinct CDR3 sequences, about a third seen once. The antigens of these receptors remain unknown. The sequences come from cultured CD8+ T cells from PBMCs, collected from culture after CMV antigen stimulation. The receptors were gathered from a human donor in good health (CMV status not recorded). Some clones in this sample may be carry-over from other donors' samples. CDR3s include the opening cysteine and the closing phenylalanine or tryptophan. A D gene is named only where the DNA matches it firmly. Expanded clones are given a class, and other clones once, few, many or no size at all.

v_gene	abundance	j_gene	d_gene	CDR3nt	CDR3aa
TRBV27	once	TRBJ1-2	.	TGTGCCAGCAGTTTATCTCCTTCGGTGTGGGACGGCTACACCTTC	CASSLSPSVWDGYTF
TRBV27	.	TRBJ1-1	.	TGTGCCAGCGTTGGATGGACTGAAGCTTTCTTT	CASVGWTEAFF
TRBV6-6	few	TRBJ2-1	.	TGTGCCAGCAGTTATTCCCTAATCGATCCCAATTCCGAGTTCGGGAATGAGCAGTTCTTC	CASSYSLIDPNSEFGNEQFF
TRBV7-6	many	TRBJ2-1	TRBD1	TGTGCCAGCAGCTTTTCCGGGACAGGGGGCTCCAATGAGCAGTTCTTC	CASSFSGTGGSNEQFF
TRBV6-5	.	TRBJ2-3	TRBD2	TGTGCCAGCAGTTACGTAGCGGGGGGACCCCTCAGCACAGATACGCAGTATTTT	CASSYVAGGPLSTDTQYF
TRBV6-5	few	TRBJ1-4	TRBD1	TGTGCCAGCAGTCATGGGACAGGCCGTAATGAAAAACTGTTTTTT	CASSHGTGRNEKLFF
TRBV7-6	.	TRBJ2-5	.	TGTGCCAGCAGCTTAGTATCAGTAGCGGATAAAGAGACCCAGTACTTC	CASSLVSVADKETQYF
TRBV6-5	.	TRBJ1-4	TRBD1	TGTGCCAGCAGTTCCACAGGGGGCGCGGGGTTTCTCCGCGGTGAAAAACTGTTTTTT	CASSSTGGAGFLRGEKLFF
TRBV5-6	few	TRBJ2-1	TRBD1	TGTGCCAGCAGCATCGGACAGGGTTACAATGAGCAGTTCTTC	CASSIGQGYNEQFF
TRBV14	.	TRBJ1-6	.	TGTTCCAGCAGCCTCGGACAGTCGCACAATTCACCCCTCCACTTT	CSSSLGQSHNSPLHF
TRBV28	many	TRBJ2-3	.	TGTGCCAGTCAGGAGGATCCTAGCACAGATACGCAGTATTTT	CASQEDPSTDTQYF
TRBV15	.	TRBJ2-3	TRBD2	TGTGCCACCTCAGCGGGGTTTACAGATACGCAGTATTTT	CATSAGFTDTQYF
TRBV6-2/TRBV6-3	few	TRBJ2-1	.	TGTGCCAGCAGCCTGGAGGTGGGGGCCGTCAATGAGCAGTTCTTC	CASSLEVGAVNEQFF
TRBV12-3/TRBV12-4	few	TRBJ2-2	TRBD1	TGTGCCAGTCAGGGGGAGATCGCCGGGGAGCTGTTTTTT	CASQGEIAGELFF
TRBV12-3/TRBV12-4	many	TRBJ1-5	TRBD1	TGTGCCAGCACACAGGGGACAGGTAGTCAGCCCCAGCATTTT	CASTQGTGSQPQHF
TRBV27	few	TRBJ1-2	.	TGTGCCAGCAGTTTATCGCGGCACGGTGGCTATGGCTACACCTTC	CASSLSRHGGYGYTF
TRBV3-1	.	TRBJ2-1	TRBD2	TGTGCCAGCAGCCCCCGAACTAGCGGGGATTACAATGAGCAGTTCTTC	CASSPRTSGDYNEQFF
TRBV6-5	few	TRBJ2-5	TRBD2	TGTGCCAGCAGTTACAACGGGGGGGCCGGGGAGACCCAGTACTTC	CASSYNGGAGETQYF
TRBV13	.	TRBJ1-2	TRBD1	TGTGCCAGCAGCTTAGGCGCATCCAGGGGGCCCTATGGCTACACCTTC	CASSLGASRGPYGYTF
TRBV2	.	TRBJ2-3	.	TGTGCCAGCAGTGAGGCTAGCGCGAATATGCAGTATTTT	CASSEASANMQYF
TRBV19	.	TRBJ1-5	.	TGTGCCAGTAGTATAGCTAGCAATCAGCCCCAGCATTTT	CASSIASNQPQHF
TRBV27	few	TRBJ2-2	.	TGTGCCAGCAGTTACCAGCGGGCCACCGGGGAGCTGTTTTTT	CASSYQRATGELFF
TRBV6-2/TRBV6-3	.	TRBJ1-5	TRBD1	TGTGCCAGCAGTGGCCTGACAGGGGGCGGAGAGCCCCAGCATTTT	CASSGLTGGGEPQHF
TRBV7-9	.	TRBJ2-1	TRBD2	TGTGCCAGCAGCTTAGTGGCGGGGGGGCCGGGAGAGCAGTTCTTC	CASSLVAGGPGEQFF